The next 21 T cell receptor beta chains were all read from a single sample in a study of cytomegalovirus exposure and HLA in healthy donors (dated by TCRdb to the late 2010s). Library preparation was by the immunoSEQ multiplex PCR assay. For the multiplex PCR, a mixture combining 60 forward primers for TCR Vbeta segments and 13 reverse primers for TCR Jbeta segments was used. The table was pulled from immuneACCESS by TCRdb, which kept in-frame rearrangements only. Such tables lose some clones; where checked, under half of the loss comes from unresolved V genes, and the rest has no known cause. For this sample the table gives roughly 120,000 clones, of which 80% were detected only once. Jointly, the top ten make up 7.5% to 10% of the sample. Sequencing input: PBMCs. The receptors here all came from a female donor in good health and CMV-seropositive.

This clone was picked up one time. CDR3 in amino acids: CAWSTGPRGKTEAFF. In DNA form, the CDR3 reads TGTGCCTGGAGTACAGGCCCCAGGGGGAAAACTGAAGCTTTCTTT. The chain recombines TRBV30 with TRBJ1-1; 7 bases map to TRBD1. The ends lost 2 bases at V and 5 bases at J; junction bases unmatched: 11. Germline V gene sequence: CDR1 GTSNPN, CDR2 SVGIG (reference sequence). CDR3 length equals 15 residues.

The chain carries TRBV25-1 and TRBJ1-4; maybe TRBD1 (5 bases). This CDR3 region has 15 residues. V dropped 5 bases and J dropped 0 bases, with 10 bases sitting between them. From germline, CDR1 is MGHDK and CDR2 SYGVNS. CDR3 in amino acids: CASSRGSSTNEKLFF. Written as DNA, the CDR3 is TGTGCCAGCAGTAGGGGCTCTTCAACTAATGAAAAACTGTTTTTT.

The gene calls are TRBV4-1 and TRBJ2-5, with 14 bases fitting TRBD2. J lost 5 bases, V lost 4 bases, and 12 bases had no gene match. The CDR3 is 18 amino acids. Germline V gives CDR1 MGHRA, CDR2 YSYEKL. CDR3 amino acids: CASSREGLAGEVGETQYF. As DNA, the CDR3 is TGCGCCAGCAGCCGAGAGGGACTAGCGGGGGAGGTGGGGGAGACCCAGTACTTC.

The V and J genes are TRBV5-6 and TRBJ2-7; TRBD2 is a possible D gene (5 bases). The CDR3 covers 14 residues. Trimming removed 0 bases at V and 5 bases at J, with 12 bases between. Per the germline V gene, CDR1 is SGHDT and CDR2 is YYEEEE. CDR3 sequence: CASSLAHLEDEQYF. For the CDR3, the DNA is TGTGCCAGCAGCTTGGCCCACCTGGAGGACGAGCAGTACTTC.

The J gene is TRBJ1-4, the V gene TRBV6-6; 10 positions agree with TRBD1. Unmatched junction bases numbered 7, after V lost 6 bases and J lost 6 bases. Germline CDR1 and CDR2: MNHNY and SVGAGI (reference sequence). This CDR3 has 15 residues. The CDR3 sequence is CASRQQGTGDEKLFF. In DNA form, the CDR3 reads TGTGCCAGCAGACAGCAGGGGACAGGGGATGAAAAACTGTTTTTT.

This clone appeared once. The chain carries TRBV4-3 and TRBJ2-7, with 7 nucleotides matching TRBD1. CDR3 size: 15 residues. Trimming took 0 bases from V and 5 from J; bases not matched to a gene: 7. CDR1 LGHNA and CDR2 YSLEER come from the germline V gene. The CDR3 coding sequence is TGCGCCAGCAGCCAAGATATAGGGGGCAGAAACGAGCAGTACTTC. It yields the protein CASSQDIGGRNEQYF.

The CDR3 DNA reads TGTGCCAGCGGGAGGGGGGCTTCTGGGGCCAACGTCCTGACTTTC. Its translation: CASGRGASGANVLTF. The V and J genes are TRBV7-2 and TRBJ2-6; perhaps TRBD2 as D (7 bases). Trimming took 8 bases from V and 1 from J, leaving 12 bases between them. The CDR3 length is 15 residues. The germline V gene encodes CDR1 SGHTA and CDR2 FQGNSA.

The chain employs TRBV19 and TRBJ2-2, with 7 bases that match TRBD1. The J segment lost 0 bases and the V segment lost 7 bases, leaving 5 bases of the junction unmatched. The CDR3 runs 15 residues. From germline, CDR1 is LNHDA and CDR2 SQIVND (reference sequence). CDR3 coding DNA: TGTGCCAGTACCTCCGGGACAGCGAACACCGGGGAGCTGTTTTTT. Translated: CASTSGTANTGELFF. Looking up the rest from reference TRBV19 and TRBJ2-2 gives the full variable domain: DGGITQSPKYLFRKEGQNVTLSCEQNLNHDAMYWYRQDPGQGLRLIYYSQIVNDFQKGDIAEGYSVSREKKESFPLTVTSAQKNPTAFYLCASTSGTANTGELFFGEGSRLTVL.

The gene calls are TRBV29-1 and TRBJ2-7, with a tentative D call TRBD2 (7 bases). CDR3 length equals 16 residues. V lost 6 bases and J 0 bases, leaving 21 bases between the germline ends. The germline V gene has CDR1 SQVTM and CDR2 ANQGSEA. The DNA for the CDR3 is TGCAGCGTGGGGGCACCGGGAGGCGGCCACTCCTACGAGCAGTACTTC. Protein: CSVGAPGGGHSYEQYF.

The chain carries TRBV4-1 and TRBJ1-5; D unresolved. The V gene's germline CDR1 is MGHRA and CDR2 YSYEKL. Between the trimmed V and J ends, which lost 5 bases and 0 bases, there was a span of 14 bases. The CDR3 totals 16 residues. CDR3 DNA sequence: TGCGCCAGCAGCGAAGTCGCCCCACTTAGCAATCAGCCCCAGCATTTT. Amino acid sequence: CASSEVAPLSNQPQHF.

Regarding this clone: The sample carries other DNA sequences with the same CDR3. V is TRBV30 and J is TRBJ2-5; possible D gene TRBD2, 5 bases. Germline CDR1 is GTSNPN and CDR2 is SVGIG (reference sequence). V shed 0 bases and J shed 4 bases, with 6 bases lying between them. The CDR3 loop spans 12 amino acids. The CDR3 region is CAWSVRGETQYF. CDR3 DNA sequence: TGTGCCTGGAGTGTACGGGGAGAGACCCAGTACTTC.

The chain has TRBV5-1 and TRBJ1-2, with 8 bases identical to TRBD1. This CDR3 has 13 amino acids. V lost 5 bases to trimming and J lost 4 bases; unmatched junction nucleotides: 4. CDR1 is SGHRS, CDR2 YFSETQ, per germline. The CDR3 region is CASRGQESYGYTF. The CDR3 nucleotides read TGCGCCAGCAGGGGACAGGAATCCTATGGCTACACCTTC. Looking up the rest from reference TRBV5-1 and TRBJ1-2 gives the full variable domain: KAGVTQTPRYLIKTRGQQVTLSCSPISGHRSVSWYQQTPGQGLQFLFEYFSETQRNKGNFPGRFSGRQFSNSRSEMNVSTLELGDSALYLCASRGQESYGYTFGSGTRLTVV.

This rearrangement joins TRBV4-2 to TRBJ2-2, with a possible D match to TRBD2 (7 bases). Per germline, CDR1 LGHNA and CDR2 YNFKEQ. The V end was cut by 0 bases, the J end by 1 base, with 15 bases between. There are 18 residues in the CDR3. The DNA for the CDR3 is TGTGCCAGCAGCCAAGAGGGTCGGGGGGCGGGGAACACCGGGGAGCTGTTTTTT. It yields the protein CASSQEGRGAGNTGELFF.

V and J are TRBV7-6 and TRBJ2-5, with 12 nucleotides matching TRBD2. Trimming removed 3 bases from V and 3 bases from J; junction bases left unmatched: 5. There are 16 residues in the CDR3. CDR1 is SGHVS, CDR2 FNYEAQ, per germline. The CDR3, as DNA: TGTGCCAGCAGCTTTCTGCTAGCGGGGGGGAAAGAGACCCAGTACTTC. This gives the protein CASSFLLAGGKETQYF.

The gene calls are TRBV5-5 and TRBJ2-1; 13 bases align to TRBD2. Germline values: CDR1 SGHKS, CDR2 YYEKEE (reference sequence). The CDR3 sequence is 16 residues long. J was trimmed by 6 bases and V by 4 bases; bases with no gene match: 7. The CDR3: CASSHAGTSGINEQFF. CDR3 nucleotides: TGTGCCAGCAGCCACGCGGGGACTAGCGGGATCAATGAGCAGTTCTTC.

The V gene is TRBV28, the J gene TRBJ2-7; possible D gene TRBD1, 6 bases. Deletions cut 4 bases from V and 3 bases from J, with 16 bases between. Germline V gives CDR1 MDHEN, CDR2 SYDVKM. The CDR3 contains 15 residues. CDR3: CASSYNRALLYEQYF. The DNA for the CDR3 is TGTGCCAGCAGTTATAACAGGGCCCTCCTCTACGAGCAGTACTTC. The variable domain in full, with the rest retrieved from reference TRBV28 and TRBJ2-7, is DVKVTQSSRYLVKRTGEKVFLECVQDMDHENMFWYRQDPGLGLRLIYFSYDVKMKEKGDIPEGYSVSREKKERFSLILESASTNQTSMYLCASSYNRALLYEQYFGPGTRLTVT.

The genes are TRBV29-1 and TRBJ1-2; 7 positions match TRBD1. Trimming cost V 7 bases and J 0 bases; bases outside gene matches: 2. Germline CDR1 reads SQVTM; CDR2 reads ANQGSEA. This CDR3 is built from 12 residues. CDR3 residues: CSGGTANYGYTF. The DNA of the CDR3 is TGCAGCGGAGGGACAGCTAACTATGGCTACACCTTC. The full variable domain, in which reference TRBV29-1 and TRBJ1-2 provide the parts outside the CDR3, is SAVISQKPSRDICQRGTSLTIQCQVDSQVTMMFWYRQQPGQSLTLIATANQGSEATYESGFVIDKFPISRPNLTFSTLTVSNMSPEDSSIYLCSGGTANYGYTFGSGTRLTVV.

The rearrangement uses TRBV5-1 and TRBJ2-3; TRBD2 is a possible D gene (5 bases). The CDR3 consists of 16 residues. Germline-derived CDR1 and CDR2 are SGHRS and YFSETQ. Deletions cut 0 bases from V and 0 bases from J, with 11 bases between. The CDR3 here is CASSLARAASTDTQYF. Written as DNA, the CDR3 is TGCGCCAGCAGCTTGGCCCGAGCGGCAAGCACAGATACGCAGTATTTT. The variable domain in full, with the rest retrieved from reference TRBV5-1 and TRBJ2-3, is KAGVTQTPRYLIKTRGQQVTLSCSPISGHRSVSWYQQTPGQGLQFLFEYFSETQRNKGNFPGRFSGRQFSNSRSEMNVSTLELGDSALYLCASSLARAASTDTQYFGPGTRLTVL.

The genes are TRBV28 and TRBJ2-1, with 13 nucleotides matching TRBD2. Per germline, CDR1 MDHEN and CDR2 SYDVKM. The length of the CDR3 is 17 residues. V was pared by 5 bases and J by 1 base, with 5 bases of the junction left unmatched. The CDR3 protein is CASSGTSGIPSYNEQFF. The CDR3 DNA sequence: TGTGCCAGCAGTGGGACTAGCGGGATTCCGTCCTACAATGAGCAGTTCTTC.

The chain uses TRBV30 and TRBJ1-1; D is uncertain. This CDR3 is 13 amino acids long. CDR1 GTSNPN and CDR2 SVGIG come from the germline V gene (reference sequence). V was shortened by 1 base and J by 6 bases, with 12 bases between the two germline ends. The CDR3 sequence is CAWSGGGVSEAFF. CDR3 sequence (DNA): TGTGCCTGGAGTGGAGGAGGAGTCTCTGAAGCTTTCTTT. The full variable domain, completed using reference TRBV30 and TRBJ1-1, is SQTIHQWPATLVQPVGSPLSLECTVEGTSNPNLYWYRQAAGRGLQLLFYSVGIGQISSEVPQNLSASRPQDRQFILSSKKLLLSDSGFYLCAWSGGGVSEAFFGQGTRLTVV.

V is TRBV5-4 and J is TRBJ2-3; 14 bases map to TRBD2. The CDR3 is 16 amino acids. The germline V gene encodes CDR1 SGHNT and CDR2 YYREEE (reference sequence). V gave up 4 bases and J gave up 6 bases; unmatched junction bases: 7. CDR3 in DNA: TGTGCCAGCAGCAATAGACTAGCGGGGGGGCCTGATACGCAGTATTTT. This sequence encodes CASSNRLAGGPDTQYF.